Listed below are T cell receptor beta chains from one sample, sequenced in a study of T cell responses to AZD1222 COVID-19 vaccine. Measured with immunoSEQ multiplex PCR; TCRdb has only the in-frame clones, and not every one. The table has around 110,000 clones, more than 85% seen once; the top ten hold 7.5%. The sequencing here drew on peripheral blood, taken on day 0 of AZD1222 vaccination. These receptors were collected from an adult in good health. The CDR3 runs from the conserved cysteine through the conserved F or W. A D gene is named only where the DNA matches it firmly. Not every row has a clone size; where given, it reads once, few, many or a size class.

D gene: .; clone size: .; V gene: TRBV7-2; J gene: TRBJ1-2; CDR3 DNA: TGTGCCAGCAGCGGTCCGGGTCTAAACTATGGCTACACCTTC; CDR3 protein: CASSGPGLNYGYTF
D gene: TRBD1; clone size: .; V gene: TRBV11-2; J gene: TRBJ2-4; CDR3 DNA: TGTGCCAGCAGCTTAGATCGGCGGGACAGGGGAAACATTCAGTACTTC; CDR3 protein: CASSLDRRDRGNIQYF
D gene: .; clone size: .; V gene: TRBV24-1; J gene: TRBJ2-2; CDR3 DNA: TGTGCCACCAGTGATACTCCCCAGCGGAACACCGGGGAGCTGTTTTTT; CDR3 protein: CATSDTPQRNTGELFF
D gene: .; clone size: .; V gene: TRBV7-9; J gene: TRBJ1-5; CDR3 DNA: TGTGCCAGCAGCTTGACTGCAGAGCATCAGCCCCAGCATTTT; CDR3 protein: CASSLTAEHQPQHF
D gene: .; clone size: .; V gene: TRBV19; J gene: TRBJ1-1; CDR3 DNA: TGTGCCAGTAGTATAGATGGAAACACTGAAGCTTTCTTT; CDR3 protein: CASSIDGNTEAFF
D gene: TRBD2; clone size: once; V gene: TRBV2; J gene: TRBJ2-5; CDR3 DNA: TGTGCCAGCACCCCACTAGCGGGGGTAAGAGAGACCCAGTACTTC; CDR3 protein: CASTPLAGVRETQYF
D gene: .; clone size: many; V gene: TRBV5-1; J gene: TRBJ2-2; CDR3 DNA: TGCGCCAGCAGCTTGCCAGGGGCTGGGAACACCGGGGAGCTGTTTTTT; CDR3 protein: CASSLPGAGNTGELFF
D gene: .; clone size: .; V gene: TRBV19; J gene: TRBJ1-5; CDR3 DNA: TGTGCCAGTAGTCACCGGGTTATCGAAGGGCATCAGCCCCAGCATTTT; CDR3 protein: CASSHRVIEGHQPQHF
D gene: TRBD1; clone size: .; V gene: TRBV3-1/TRBV3-2; J gene: TRBJ2-7; CDR3 DNA: TGTGCCAGCAGCCAGTTTCCGGGACAGGGCAATCTTTACGAGCAGTACTTC; CDR3 protein: CASSQFPGQGNLYEQYF
D gene: TRBD1; clone size: few; V gene: TRBV24-1; J gene: TRBJ1-1; CDR3 DNA: TGTGCCACCAGGCAGGGGGCGGGCACTGAAGCTTTCTTT; CDR3 protein: CATRQGAGTEAFF
D gene: .; clone size: .; V gene: TRBV6-5; J gene: TRBJ2-7; CDR3 DNA: TGTGCCAGCCAAACGGACAGTTCCTACGAGCAGTACTTC; CDR3 protein: CASQTDSSYEQYF
D gene: .; clone size: .; V gene: TRBV5-6; J gene: TRBJ2-7; CDR3 DNA: TGTGCCAGCAGCTTGGTTGCGGGCTCCTACGAGCAGTACTTC; CDR3 protein: CASSLVAGSYEQYF
D gene: .; clone size: .; V gene: TRBV10-3; J gene: TRBJ2-6; CDR3 DNA: TGTGCCATCAGTGAGTTAAATCTTTTTGCTGGGGCCAACGTCCTGACTTTC; CDR3 protein: CAISELNLFAGANVLTF
D gene: .; clone size: few; V gene: TRBV5-1; J gene: TRBJ2-3; CDR3 DNA: TGCGCCAGCAGCTTGCTCGCGCCCTCCACAGATACGCAGTATTTT; CDR3 protein: CASSLLAPSTDTQYF
D gene: .; clone size: .; V gene: TRBV11-1; J gene: TRBJ2-3; CDR3 DNA: TGTGCCAGCAGCTCGCTTGGGGGATTCGGCACAGATACGCAGTATTTT; CDR3 protein: CASSSLGGFGTDTQYF
D gene: .; clone size: .; V gene: TRBV4-1; J gene: TRBJ1-3; CDR3 DNA: TGCGCCAGCAGCCGAACAGGCTCTGGAAACACCATATATTTT; CDR3 protein: CASSRTGSGNTIYF
D gene: .; clone size: .; V gene: TRBV7-9; J gene: TRBJ2-3; CDR3 DNA: TGTGCCAGCAGCCCCCAGGTTTCCACAGATACGCAGTATTTT; CDR3 protein: CASSPQVSTDTQYF
D gene: .; clone size: once; V gene: TRBV7-9; J gene: TRBJ1-4; CDR3 DNA: TGTGCCAGCAGCTTAGCGGGAGGATATGAAAAACTGTTTTTT; CDR3 protein: CASSLAGGYEKLFF
D gene: .; clone size: .; V gene: TRBV28; J gene: TRBJ2-1; CDR3 DNA: TGTGCCAGCAGAGGGGAGACTGAGCAGTTCTTC; CDR3 protein: CASRGETEQFF
D gene: .; clone size: .; V gene: TRBV7-8; J gene: TRBJ1-4; CDR3 DNA: TGTGCCAGCAGCTGGTCGACGGACGAAAAACTGTTTTTT; CDR3 protein: CASSWSTDEKLFF
D gene: .; clone size: .; V gene: TRBV28; J gene: TRBJ1-6; CDR3 DNA: TGTGCCAGCAGTTTAATCGGAGCTCAAGAGGATTCACCCCTCCACTTT; CDR3 protein: CASSLIGAQEDSPLHF
D gene: TRBD2; clone size: once; V gene: TRBV4-1; J gene: TRBJ2-7; CDR3 DNA: TGCGCCAGCAGCCAACAGACAGCGGGATACTCCTACGAGCAGTACTTC; CDR3 protein: CASSQQTAGYSYEQYF
D gene: .; clone size: .; V gene: TRBV16; J gene: TRBJ1-5; CDR3 DNA: TGTGCCAGCAGCCAAAGGTACAGTAGCAATCAGCCCCAGCATTTT; CDR3 protein: CASSQRYSSNQPQHF
D gene: TRBD1; clone size: .; V gene: TRBV6-5; J gene: TRBJ2-7; CDR3 DNA: TGTGCCAGCAGTTACCTACGACAGGGTTTCCACGAGCAGTACTTC; CDR3 protein: CASSYLRQGFHEQYF
D gene: .; clone size: .; V gene: TRBV28; J gene: TRBJ1-5; CDR3 DNA: TGTGCCAGCACCCTAGACGGGGATAGCAATCAGCCCCAGCATTTT; CDR3 protein: CASTLDGDSNQPQHF
D gene: .; clone size: few; V gene: TRBV14; J gene: TRBJ1-4; CDR3 DNA: TGTGCCAGCAGCCAATTCGGACAGCACTCAACTAATGAAAAACTGTTTTTT; CDR3 protein: CASSQFGQHSTNEKLFF
D gene: .; clone size: few; V gene: TRBV7-2; J gene: TRBJ2-4; CDR3 DNA: TGTGCCAGCAGCCCGATGGGGAGATCACCAAACATTCAGTACTTC; CDR3 protein: CASSPMGRSPNIQYF
D gene: TRBD1; clone size: once; V gene: TRBV2; J gene: TRBJ2-7; CDR3 DNA: TGTGCCAGCAGGGGGACAGGTTCCTACGAGCAGTACTTC; CDR3 protein: CASRGTGSYEQYF